Below are 9 T cell receptor beta chains sequenced from a single sample in a study of blood T cell repertoires in COVID-19. The table came from immunoSEQ multiplex PCR; TCRdb's copy has only in-frame clones and leaves some out. The sample consists of around 100,000 clones, around four fifths of them appearing once. The sequencing sample was made of peripheral blood. The receptors stem from a man aged 45 to 65 with active or convalescent COVID-19.

V gene TRBV5-1 combines with J gene TRBJ1-1, with 10 bases fitting TRBD1. The V and J ends lost 4 bases and 5 bases, in that order; junction bases with no gene match: 5. Germline-derived CDR1 and CDR2 are SGHRS and YFSETQ. This CDR3 is built from 14 residues. The CDR3 DNA reads TGCGCCAGCAGCCTGGACAGGGGGATGACTGAAGCTTTCTTT. It codes for CASSLDRGMTEAFF.

The genes are TRBV7-9 and TRBJ1-4; D gene ambiguous. Germline V gives CDR1 SEHNR, CDR2 FQNEAQ (reference sequence). The length of the CDR3 is 15 residues. Between the trimmed V and J ends, which lost 6 bases and 3 bases, there was a span of 14 bases. The CDR3 nucleotides are TGTGCCAGCAGGGAAACTGGGCGTTCTAATGAAAAACTGTTTTTT. The encoded protein is CASRETGRSNEKLFF.

The V call is TRBV19, the J call TRBJ2-3; D perhaps matches TRBD2 (6 bases). CDR1 LNHDA and CDR2 SQIVND come from the germline V gene (reference sequence). Trimming stripped 4 bases from V and 2 bases from J, with 16 bases between. CDR3 length: 16 residues. The CDR3 nucleotides are TGTGCCAGTAGTAGTAGCGGCTCCCCCAACACAGATACGCAGTATTTT. Residues: CASSSSGSPNTDTQYF.

The chain has TRBV11-1 and TRBJ2-4; 9 bases agree with TRBD1. Germline loops: CDR1 SGHAT, CDR2 FQDESV (reference sequence). CDR3 length: 14 residues. Trimming removed 5 bases from V and 7 bases from J; junction bases left unmatched: 6. In nucleotides, the CDR3 is TGTGCCAGCAGCCCGGACAGGGGCGAGAACATTCAGTACTTC. Translated: CASSPDRGENIQYF.

The chain links TRBV4-1 to TRBJ1-1; 7 bases agree with TRBD1. The junction had 7 bases not matched to a gene; V was cut back by 0 bases and J by 0 bases. This CDR3 comprises 17 residues. Germline loops: CDR1 MGHRA, CDR2 YSYEKL. This chain's CDR3 is CASSQDPPGQMNTEAFF. CDR3 DNA: TGCGCCAGCAGCCAAGACCCACCGGGACAGATGAACACTGAAGCTTTCTTT.

The V and J genes are TRBV5-8 and TRBJ1-6, with a weak D call TRBD1 (5 bases). CDR3 length: 16 amino acids. Trimming took off 6 bases at V and 2 bases at J, with 15 bases between the two ends. CDR1 is SGHTS and CDR2 is YDEGEE in the germline V gene. The CDR3 DNA is TGTGCCAGCACCACAAGCCCACAGGCCTATAATTCACCCCTCCACTTT. It codes for CASTTSPQAYNSPLHF.

This chain connects TRBV6-2 or TRBV6-3 to TRBJ2-3, with TRBD2 matching 11 bases. The CDR3 totals 16 residues. Trimming cost V 0 bases and J 4 bases; bases outside gene matches: 3. Germline V gene lookup returns CDR1 MNHEY and CDR2 SVGEGT. CDR3 amino acids: CASSYSLAGGADTQYF. CDR3 DNA sequence: TGTGCCAGCAGTTACTCGTTAGCGGGAGGGGCAGATACGCAGTATTTT.

About this clone: Additional DNA sequences in this sample encode the identical CDR3. This chain links TRBV24-1 with TRBJ2-3; D possibly corresponds to TRBD1 (5 bases). The germline V gene encodes CDR1 KGHDR and CDR2 SFDVKD. The germline V and J ends were trimmed by 8 bases and 2 bases, with 16 bases remaining between them. This CDR3 has 15 residues. CDR3 sequence reads: CATKGQASNTDTQYF. The CDR3 nucleotides read TGTGCCACCAAGGGGCAGGCCTCTAACACAGATACGCAGTATTTT.

The chain recombines TRBV10-3 with TRBJ2-1; 10 bases are shared with TRBD2. The ends lost 3 bases at V and 7 bases at J; junction bases unmatched: 6. Germline CDR1 and CDR2: ENHRY and SYGVKD. The CDR3 length is 15 residues. This chain's CDR3 is CAISDTSGIKNEQFF. For the CDR3, the DNA is TGTGCCATCAGTGATACTAGCGGGATTAAGAATGAGCAGTTCTTC.